This T cell receptor (beta chain) was found in a study of blood T cell repertoires in COVID-19. Study at large: Samples came from the United States, Italy and Spain, spanning acute and convalescent COVID-19. From T cells, B-cell-depleted T cells, or PBMCs came the material, which was cDNA or gDNA.

Germline CDR1 reads MDHEN; CDR2 reads SYDVKM. The CDR3 loop spans 14 amino acids. With 3 bases clipped from V and 5 bases from J, the junction kept 4 bases outside the gene matches. TCRdb's table, derived via immunoSEQ multiplex PCR, lists solely in-frame clones and lacks some. The data show some 40,000 clones, with about 81% seen just once and about 45% held by the top ten. The genes are TRBV28 and TRBJ2-7; TRBD1 agrees at 10 bases. Specimen: peripheral blood. The TCR comes from a human donor in a cohort sampled during active or convalescent COVID-19. The donor label of this sample is uncertain. CDR3 region: CASSFEDRGDEQYF. Here the CDR3 DNA reads TGTGCCAGCAGTTTTGAGGACAGGGGGGACGAGCAGTACTTC.